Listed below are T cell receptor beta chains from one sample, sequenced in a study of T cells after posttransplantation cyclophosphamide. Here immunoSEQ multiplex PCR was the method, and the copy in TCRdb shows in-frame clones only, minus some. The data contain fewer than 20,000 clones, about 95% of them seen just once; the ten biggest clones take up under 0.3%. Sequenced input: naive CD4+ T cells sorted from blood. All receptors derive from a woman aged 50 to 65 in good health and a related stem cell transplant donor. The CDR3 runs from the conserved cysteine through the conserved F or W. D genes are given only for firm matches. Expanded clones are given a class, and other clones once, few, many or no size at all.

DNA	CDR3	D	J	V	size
TGTGCCAGCAGTTTATTGGGTAGCAACACAGATACGCAGTATTTT	CASSLLGSNTDTQYF	NA	TRBJ2-3	TRBV28	NA
TGTGCCAGCAGCTCAAAGGACAGGGGGCAATGGTATGGCTACACCTTC	CASSSKDRGQWYGYTF	TRBD1	TRBJ1-2	TRBV7-3	NA
TGCAGCGTAGCGGGAGTTCGAAGGGAGACCCAGTACTTC	CSVAGVRRETQYF	TRBD2	TRBJ2-5	TRBV29-1	NA
TGTGCCAGCCTCTATGCTGGAAACACCATATATTTT	CASLYAGNTIYF	NA	TRBJ1-3	TRBV6-1	few
TGTGCCATCAGTAGGGGGGGGGACCTTTACGAGCAGTACTTC	CAISRGGDLYEQYF	NA	TRBJ2-7	TRBV10-3	NA
TGCAGCGTTGAGACGGGCAAGGAGGGCTATGGCTACACCTTC	CSVETGKEGYGYTF	NA	TRBJ1-2	TRBV29-1	NA
TGTGCCAGTAGTATTCGGCTCACTCGGGCCTACGAGCAGTACTTC	CASSIRLTRAYEQYF	NA	TRBJ2-7	TRBV19	NA
TGTGCCAGCAGTTGGACACAGGGGACTAACTATGGCTACACCTTC	CASSWTQGTNYGYTF	TRBD1	TRBJ1-2	TRBV6-5	NA
TGCGCCAGCAGCAAACCGGGACTAGCGGACCGCAATGAGCAGTTCTTC	CASSKPGLADRNEQFF	TRBD2	TRBJ2-1	TRBV5-1	NA
TGTGCCAGTAGGGATCAGGGTCCTGTTGAGCAGTTCTTC	CASRDQGPVEQFF	NA	TRBJ2-1	TRBV19	NA
TGTGCCAGCAGCCGCCAGGGAATGGGCAATCAGCCCCAGCATTTT	CASSRQGMGNQPQHF	NA	TRBJ1-5	TRBV7-9	NA
TGTGCCAGTAGTAAAATGACAGCGTACCAAGAGACCCAGTACTTC	CASSKMTAYQETQYF	NA	TRBJ2-5	TRBV19	NA
TGTGCCAGCAGCGAAGACAGGCCCGGGGAGCTGTTTTTT	CASSEDRPGELFF	NA	TRBJ2-2	TRBV5-4	NA
TGTGCCACTATACCTTGGGGGGCGAACACCGGGGAGCTGTTTTTT	CATIPWGANTGELFF	NA	TRBJ2-2	TRBV6-1	NA
TGTGCCTGGTCGGACGGGACTAACTATGGCTACACCTTC	CAWSDGTNYGYTF	NA	TRBJ1-2	TRBV30	NA
TGTGCCAGCAGGCGGGGGTATGGGGGAGAGGCTCAAGAGACCCAGTACTTC	CASRRGYGGEAQETQYF	TRBD2	TRBJ2-5	TRBV28	NA
TGTGCCAGCAGCTCTTGTGACAGGGCGGATCGGGAGCAGTACTTC	CASSSCDRADREQYF	TRBD1	TRBJ2-7	TRBV7-9	NA